Listed below are T cell receptor beta chains from one sample, sequenced in a study of regulatory T cells in long-lasting Graves disease. From the multiplex PCR reads, TCRdb called clonotypes with MiXCR, one entry per CDR3 protein. The table lists about 240,000 distinct CDR3 sequences, roughly a fifth of them singletons. The material sequenced was peripheral blood mononuclear cells (PBMCs), taken at new diagnosis, from a patient treated with antithyroid drugs. Receptors were obtained from a female donor with Graves disease. Both conserved end residues are part of each CDR3. D genes are given only for firm matches. Size is omitted from some rows. Given values are once, few, many or a class for expanded clones.

d_gene,v_gene,j_gene,abundance,CDR3aa,CDR3nt
NA,TRBV11-2,TRBJ2-5,NA,CASSLGDRVQETQYF,TGTGCCAGCAGCTTAGGAGACAGAGTACAAGAGACCCAGTACTTC
NA,TRBV7-2,TRBJ2-1,many,CASSQGRTGFKEFF,TGTGCCAGCAGCCAAGGGCGTACGGGGTTTAAGGAGTTCTTC
TRBD2,TRBV7-2,TRBJ2-7,NA,CASSETSGRPIYEQYF,TGTGCCAGCAGCGAGACTAGCGGGAGACCTATCTACGAGCAGTACTTC
NA,TRBV7-8,TRBJ1-5,many,CASSLGTQGQPQHF,TGTGCCAGCAGCTTAGGGACTCAGGGTCAGCCCCAGCATTTT
NA,TRBV4-1,TRBJ1-5,many,CASSQDISPQPQHF,TGCGCCAGCAGCCAAGATATCAGTCCCCAGCCCCAGCATTTT
NA,TRBV25-1,TRBJ2-3,many,CASSEAIGTDTQYF,TGTGCCAGCAGTGAGGCGATAGGCACAGATACGCAGTATTTT
NA,TRBV7-7,TRBJ2-5,many,CASSQQGLETQYF,TGTGCCAGCAGCCAACAGGGCCTCGAGACCCAGTACTTC
NA,TRBV20-1,TRBJ1-2,NA,CSALPPDRARRGYTF,TGCAGTGCTCTACCGCCCGACCGGGCTCGACGTGGCTACACCTTC
NA,TRBV12-3/TRBV12-4,TRBJ2-5,few,CASSLAPGSGETQYF,TGTGCCAGCAGTTTAGCGCCCGGGTCCGGGGAGACCCAGTACTTC
TRBD1,TRBV6-1,TRBJ1-1,many,CASSHQGATEAFF,TGTGCCAGCAGTCACCAGGGGGCTACTGAAGCTTTCTTT
NA,TRBV19,TRBJ2-2,few,CASNNRATGELFF,TGTGCCAGTAATAACAGAGCCACCGGGGAGCTGTTTTTT
TRBD1,TRBV12-3/TRBV12-4,TRBJ2-7,many,CASSLWTGGNEQYF,TGTGCCAGCAGTTTATGGACAGGGGGAAACGAGCAGTACTTC
TRBD1,TRBV11-2,TRBJ1-1,many,CASSLVSGGTEAFF,TGTGCCAGCAGCTTAGTTTCAGGGGGAACTGAAGCTTTCTTT
NA,TRBV5-8,TRBJ1-3,many,CASTRVHSGNTIYF,TGTGCCAGCACCCGAGTGCACTCTGGAAACACCATATATTTT
TRBD1,TRBV20-1,TRBJ2-1,many,CSAPGQVGEQFF,TGCAGTGCTCCTGGACAGGTCGGTGAGCAGTTCTTC
NA,TRBV27,TRBJ2-1,many,CASIRTSRGYGEQFF,TGTGCCAGCATAAGAACTAGTAGGGGGTATGGTGAGCAGTTCTTC
NA,TRBV12-3/TRBV12-4,TRBJ2-1,NA,CASSFYYIRYNEQFF,TGTGCCAGCAGCTTTTACTATATCCGCTACAATGAGCAGTTCTTC
TRBD1,TRBV2,TRBJ2-3,many,CACDKSATEGALADTQYF,TGTGCCTGCGACAAGAGCGCGACTGAGGGGGCATTGGCAGATACGCAGTATTTT
NA,TRBV18,TRBJ1-4,few,CASSPARDNEKLFF,TGTGCCAGCTCACCGGCCAGGGATAATGAAAAACTGTTTTTT
TRBD2,TRBV9,TRBJ2-7,few,CASSAGGLPNSYEQYF,TGTGCCAGCAGCGCGGGAGGACTACCGAACTCCTACGAGCAGTACTTC
TRBD2,TRBV9,TRBJ2-3,once,CASSVAGSGVTDTQYF,TGTGCCAGCAGCGTAGCGGGGAGCGGGGTCACAGATACGCAGTATTTT
TRBD1,TRBV19,TRBJ2-1,many,CASSKSLLRDREGEQFF,TGTGCCAGTAGTAAGTCCCTCCTCCGGGACAGGGAAGGAGAGCAGTTCTTC
TRBD2,TRBV24-1,TRBJ2-3,many,CATSAGLAASTDTQYF,TGTGCCACCAGTGCCGGACTAGCGGCTAGCACAGATACGCAGTATTTT
NA,TRBV10-3,TRBJ1-3,few,CAIRQGNTIYF,TGTGCCATCAGACAGGGAAACACCATATATTTT
NA,TRBV30,TRBJ1-2,many,CAWSWGDGYTF,TGTGCCTGGAGTTGGGGGGACGGCTACACCTTC
TRBD1,TRBV15,TRBJ2-7,NA,CATSRTGTGRPEQYF,TGTGCCACCAGCAGAACCGGGACAGGGAGGCCCGAGCAGTACTTC
TRBD1,TRBV5-1,TRBJ2-7,few,CASSQEQGARNEQYF,TGCGCCAGCAGCCAAGAACAGGGGGCTCGAAACGAGCAGTACTTC
TRBD1,TRBV5-1,TRBJ1-4,few,CASSFQGAGEKLFF,TGCGCCAGCAGCTTCCAGGGGGCGGGAGAAAAACTGTTTTTT
TRBD1,TRBV24-1,TRBJ2-2,many,CATGGQGITGELFF,TGTGCCACCGGAGGACAGGGCATCACCGGGGAGCTGTTTTTT
TRBD1,TRBV28,TRBJ2-7,few,CASADRGVEYF,TGTGCCAGCGCAGACAGGGGGGTAGAGTACTTC
NA,TRBV2,TRBJ1-1,many,CASSKGENTEAFF,TGTGCCAGCAGCAAGGGAGAGAACACTGAAGCTTTCTTT
NA,TRBV5-1,TRBJ2-7,many,CASSLAATTSEQYF,TGCGCCAGCAGCTTGGCGGCTACGACATCCGAGCAGTACTTC
NA,TRBV14,TRBJ1-1,many,CASSPLEPGGGNTEAFF,TGTGCCAGCAGCCCTTTAGAGCCGGGCGGGGGAAACACTGAAGCTTTCTTT
TRBD1,TRBV7-9,TRBJ1-6,once,CASSSPRGTGFSPLHF,TGTGCCAGCAGCAGCCCCCGAGGGACAGGGTTTTCACCCCTCCACTTT
TRBD1,TRBV15,TRBJ1-3,many,CATSRETGLKGNTIYF,TGTGCCACCAGCAGAGAGACAGGGTTGAAAGGAAACACCATATATTTT
TRBD1,TRBV6-1,TRBJ1-4,many,CASSTGQGDEKLFF,TGTGCCAGCAGTACGGGACAGGGGGATGAAAAACTGTTTTTT
NA,TRBV18,TRBJ1-1,many,CASSRGNRVTEAFF,TGTGCCAGCTCACGTGGGAACAGGGTAACTGAAGCTTTCTTT
NA,TRBV7-2,TRBJ2-7,NA,CASTLEGSSYEQYF,TGTGCCAGCACACTGGAGGGGAGCTCCTACGAGCAGTACTTC
NA,TRBV24-1,TRBJ2-1,NA,CATRQTALYFCASSAHGGYNEQFF,NA
NA,TRBV28,TRBJ2-3,NA,CASSLFSRGPDTQYF,TGTGCCAGCAGTTTATTCTCTAGAGGACCAGATACGCAGTATTTT
NA,TRBV20-1,TRBJ2-5,few,CSAKGQGGLETQYF,TGCAGTGCTAAAGGACAGGGAGGGCTAGAGACCCAGTACTTC
NA,TRBV24-1,TRBJ1-5,many,CATSERGIHQPQHF,TGTGCCACCAGTGAACGGGGGATCCATCAGCCCCAGCATTTT
NA,TRBV7-9,TRBJ2-5,many,CASSLAKDQETQYF,TGTGCCAGCAGCTTAGCGAAAGATCAAGAGACCCAGTACTTC
TRBD1,TRBV11-2,TRBJ2-7,many,CASSRVGGQGSYEQYF,TGTGCCAGCAGCCGTGTGGGGGGACAGGGATCCTACGAGCAGTACTTC
NA,TRBV29-1,TRBJ1-1,many,CSSGQTNTEAFF,TGCAGTTCGGGACAAACGAACACTGAAGCTTTCTTT
NA,TRBV7-2,TRBJ2-7,many,CASSLAHVEQYF,TGTGCCAGCAGCTTAGCGCATGTCGAGCAGTACTTC
NA,TRBV29-1,TRBJ1-1,many,CSVRSGAGNTEAFF,TGCAGCGTGAGATCGGGGGCCGGGAACACTGAAGCTTTCTTT
TRBD2,TRBV7-3,TRBJ2-6,NA,CASSPWGGNSGANVLTF,TGTGCCAGCAGCCCCTGGGGGGGGAATTCCGGGGCCAACGTCCTGACTTTC
NA,TRBV18,TRBJ1-5,NA,CASSPRSAGGNQPQHF,TGTGCCAGCTCACCGAGGTCCGCCGGAGGCAATCAGCCCCAGCATTTT
NA,TRBV28,TRBJ1-3,many,CASRTHRRISGNTIYF,TGTGCCAGCAGGACTCACCGACGGATCTCTGGAAACACCATATATTTT
NA,TRBV28,TRBJ2-7,NA,CASSFYDRPSYEQYF,TGTGCCAGCAGTTTTTATGACAGGCCCTCCTACGAGCAGTACTTC